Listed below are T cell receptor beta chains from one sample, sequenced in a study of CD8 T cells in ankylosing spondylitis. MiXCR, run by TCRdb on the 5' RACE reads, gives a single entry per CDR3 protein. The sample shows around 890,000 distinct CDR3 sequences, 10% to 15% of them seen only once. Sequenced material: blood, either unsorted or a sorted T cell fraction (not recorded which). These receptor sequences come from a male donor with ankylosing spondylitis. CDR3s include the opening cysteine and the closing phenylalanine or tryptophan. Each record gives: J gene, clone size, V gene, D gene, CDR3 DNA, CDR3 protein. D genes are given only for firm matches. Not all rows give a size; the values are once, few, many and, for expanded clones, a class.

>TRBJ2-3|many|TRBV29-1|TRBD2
TGCAGCGTTGAAGGGACTAGCGACACAGATACGCAGTATTTT
CSVEGTSDTDTQYF
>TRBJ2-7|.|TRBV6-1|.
TGTGCCAGCAGTCGCAGCCTACTCTACGAGCAGTACTTC
CASSRSLLYEQYF
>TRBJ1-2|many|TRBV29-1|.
TGCAGCAGCGGCACGGACTATGGCTACACCTTC
CSSGTDYGYTF
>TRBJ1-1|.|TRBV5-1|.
TGCGCCAGCAGCTTGGCCACCTCCGGGGTTACGAACACTGAAGCTTTCTTT
CASSLATSGVTNTEAFF
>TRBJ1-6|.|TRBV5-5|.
TGTGCCAGCAGCTTTGATGGGGGAGTTAATAATTCACCCCTCCACTTT
CASSFDGGVNNSPLHF
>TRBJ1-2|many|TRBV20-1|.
TGCAGTGCTAGAGATACCCGGGGAGACTATGGCTACACCTTC
CSARDTRGDYGYTF
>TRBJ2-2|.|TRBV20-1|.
TGCAGTGCTAGCCTAGGAGTCGGGGAGCTGTTTTTT
CSASLGVGELFF
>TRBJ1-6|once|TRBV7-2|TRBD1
TGTGCCAGCAGCAACAGGGACAGGGGGGATATGAATTCACCCCTCCACTTT
CASSNRDRGDMNSPLHF
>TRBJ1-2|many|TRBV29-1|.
TGCAGCGTTGAAGATCAGGGAGGCTACACCTTC
CSVEDQGGYTF
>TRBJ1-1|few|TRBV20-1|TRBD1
TGCAGTGCCGACCAGGGGGGTAACACTGAAGCTTTCTTT
CSADQGGNTEAFF
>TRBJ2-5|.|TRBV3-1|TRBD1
TGTGCCAGCAGTCAGCCCTACAGGGGACGAAAGACCCAGTACTTC
CASSQPYRGRKTQYF
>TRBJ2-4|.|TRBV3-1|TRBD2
TGTGCCAGCAGCACCACGCGCGGGAGGGGAGATGACATTCAGTACTTC
CASSTTRGRGDDIQYF
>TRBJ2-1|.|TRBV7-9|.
TGTGCCAGCACCCCTTATTTAAATGAGCAGTTCTTC
CASTPYLNEQFF
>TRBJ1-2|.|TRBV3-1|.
TGTGCCAGCAGCCAAGAATGGGCCGGCTATGGCTACACCTTC
CASSQEWAGYGYTF
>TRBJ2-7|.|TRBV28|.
TGTGCCAGCAGTTTATTCCCCCGCTACGAGCAGTACTTC
CASSLFPRYEQYF
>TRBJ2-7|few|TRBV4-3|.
TGCGCCAGCAGCCAAGATCAGGTAGCGGCAGAACAGTACTTC
CASSQDQVAAEQYF
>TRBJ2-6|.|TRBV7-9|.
TGTGCCAGCAGTCCCTCAGCAGCTGGGGCCAACGTCCTGACTTTC
CASSPSAAGANVLTF